This T cell receptor (beta chain) emerged from a study of identical twins. Findings and limits, study-wide: Cord blood beta clonotypes present at high abundance carried fewer insertions; no such pattern appeared in memory repertoires. Out-of-frame TCR alpha sharing in monozygotic twins exceeded recombination model predictions.

Germline CDR1 DFQATT, CDR2 SNEGSKA (reference sequence). V was clipped by 3 bases and J by 2 bases; unmatched bases: 7. This CDR3 has 15 residues. It was template switching that added a universal primer site, and there were unique molecular identifiers on the cDNA. Each CDR3 protein gets one entry after TCRdb re-called the 5' RACE reads with MiXCR. The sample records under 900,000 distinct CDR3 sequences, 9% to 15% being singletons. This clonotype has a count of ten or more. Its antigen remains unidentified. These records were also assigned to another study, of yellow fever vaccine responses in identical twins.

The V and J genes are TRBV20-1 and TRBJ2-1; 7 positions agree with TRBD1. The sequence derives from a woman aged 18-29 years in good health. Input material: PBMCs. CDR3 residues: CSARKNRGPYNEQFF. CDR3 DNA: TGCAGTGCTAGGAAAAACAGGGGTCCCTACAATGAGCAGTTCTTC.